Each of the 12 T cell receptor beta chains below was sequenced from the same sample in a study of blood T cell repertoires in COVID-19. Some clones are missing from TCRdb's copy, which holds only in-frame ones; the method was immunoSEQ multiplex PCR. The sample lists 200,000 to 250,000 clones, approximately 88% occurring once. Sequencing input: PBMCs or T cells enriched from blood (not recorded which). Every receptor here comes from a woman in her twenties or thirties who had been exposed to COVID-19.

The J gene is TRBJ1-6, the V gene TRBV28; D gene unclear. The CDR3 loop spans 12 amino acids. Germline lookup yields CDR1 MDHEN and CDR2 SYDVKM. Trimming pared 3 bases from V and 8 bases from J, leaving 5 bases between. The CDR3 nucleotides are TGTGCCAGCAGTTTGAGCCATTCACCCCTCCACTTT. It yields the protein CASSLSHSPLHF.

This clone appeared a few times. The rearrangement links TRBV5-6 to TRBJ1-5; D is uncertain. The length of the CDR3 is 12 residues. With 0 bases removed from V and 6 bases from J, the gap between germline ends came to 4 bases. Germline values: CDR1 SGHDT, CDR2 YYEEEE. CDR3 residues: CASSLGRQPQHF. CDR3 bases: TGTGCCAGCAGCTTGGGTCGTCAGCCCCAGCATTTT.

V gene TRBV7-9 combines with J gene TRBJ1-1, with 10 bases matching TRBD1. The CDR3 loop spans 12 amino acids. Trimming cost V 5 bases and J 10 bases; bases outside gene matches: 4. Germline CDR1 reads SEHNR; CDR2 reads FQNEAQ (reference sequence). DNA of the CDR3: TGTGCCAGCAGCCCAGGACAGGGGGTAGCTTTCTTT. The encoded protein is CASSPGQGVAFF.

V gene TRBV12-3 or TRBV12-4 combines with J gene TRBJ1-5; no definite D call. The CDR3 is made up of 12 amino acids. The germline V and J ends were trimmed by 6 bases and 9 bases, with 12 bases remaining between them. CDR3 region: CASSRQRLPQHF. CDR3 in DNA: TGTGCCAGCAGCCGCCAGAGGTTGCCCCAGCATTTT.

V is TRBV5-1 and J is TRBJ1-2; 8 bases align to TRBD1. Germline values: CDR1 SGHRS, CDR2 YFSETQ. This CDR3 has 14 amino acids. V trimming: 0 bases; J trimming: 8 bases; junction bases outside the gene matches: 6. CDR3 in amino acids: CASSLGTGPGGYTF. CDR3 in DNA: TGCGCCAGCAGCTTGGGGACAGGGCCCGGAGGCTACACCTTC.

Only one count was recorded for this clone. The CDR3 DNA sequence: TGTGCCTGGAGTCGAGGACAGGGGAATTTCTACGAGCAGTACTTC. It translates to CAWSRGQGNFYEQYF. The rearrangement links TRBV30 to TRBJ2-7; 9 bases are shared with TRBD1. The CDR3 has 15 amino acids. CDR1 and CDR2 (germline): GTSNPN, SVGIG (reference sequence). V lost 2 bases and J lost 3; bases outside the gene matches: 8.

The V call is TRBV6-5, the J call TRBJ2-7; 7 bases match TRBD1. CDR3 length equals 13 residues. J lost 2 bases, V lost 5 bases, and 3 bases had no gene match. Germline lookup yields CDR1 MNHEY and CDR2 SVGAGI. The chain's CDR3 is CASSRDSPYEQYF. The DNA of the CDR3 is TGTGCCAGCAGTCGGGACAGCCCCTACGAGCAGTACTTC.

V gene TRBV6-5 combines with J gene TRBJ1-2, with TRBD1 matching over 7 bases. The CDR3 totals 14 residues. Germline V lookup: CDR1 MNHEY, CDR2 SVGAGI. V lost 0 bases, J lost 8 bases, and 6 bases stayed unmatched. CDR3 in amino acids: CASSYSGGGEGYTF. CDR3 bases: TGTGCCAGCAGTTACTCAGGAGGGGGCGAGGGCTACACCTTC.

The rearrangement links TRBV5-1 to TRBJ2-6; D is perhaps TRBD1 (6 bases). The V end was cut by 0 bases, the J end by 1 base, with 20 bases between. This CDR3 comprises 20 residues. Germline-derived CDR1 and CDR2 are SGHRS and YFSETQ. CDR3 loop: CASSLAKGIKGGSGANVLTF. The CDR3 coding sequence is TGCGCCAGCAGCTTGGCCAAGGGCATCAAAGGGGGATCTGGGGCCAACGTCCTGACTTTC. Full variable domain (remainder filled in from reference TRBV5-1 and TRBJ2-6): KAGVTQTPRYLIKTRGQQVTLSCSPISGHRSVSWYQQTPGQGLQFLFEYFSETQRNKGNFPGRFSGRQFSNSRSEMNVSTLELGDSALYLCASSLAKGIKGGSGANVLTFGAGSRLTVL.

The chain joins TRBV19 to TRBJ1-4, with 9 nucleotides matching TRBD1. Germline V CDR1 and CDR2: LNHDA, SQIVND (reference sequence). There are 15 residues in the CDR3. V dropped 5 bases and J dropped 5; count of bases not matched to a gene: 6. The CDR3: CASSPLTGGNEKLFF. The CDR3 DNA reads TGTGCCAGTAGTCCCCTGACAGGGGGAAATGAAAAACTGTTTTTT.

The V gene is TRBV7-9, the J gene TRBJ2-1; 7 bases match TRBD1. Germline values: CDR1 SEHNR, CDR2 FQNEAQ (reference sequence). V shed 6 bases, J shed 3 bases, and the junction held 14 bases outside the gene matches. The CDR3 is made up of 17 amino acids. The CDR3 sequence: CASSPPPGQRDYNEQFF. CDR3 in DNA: TGTGCCAGCAGTCCCCCCCCGGGACAGCGAGACTACAATGAGCAGTTCTTC.

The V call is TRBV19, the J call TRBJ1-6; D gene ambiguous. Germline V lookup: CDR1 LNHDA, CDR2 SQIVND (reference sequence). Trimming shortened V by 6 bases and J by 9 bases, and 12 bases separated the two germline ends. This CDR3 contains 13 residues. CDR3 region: CASSTALSSPLHF. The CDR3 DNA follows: TGTGCCAGTAGCACAGCTCTGAGTTCACCCCTCCACTTT.